Below, 2 T cell receptor beta chains from the same sample are listed, as sequenced in a study of T-cell reconstitution after alpha-beta-depleted transplantation in children (TCRdb year 2016). According to the study, the label for this sample's treatment or condition signals: allogeneic hematopoietic cell transplantation with graft depleted of TCRalphabeta T cells and CD19 B cells. Library preparation employed PCR. Data came from an Illumina HiSeq 2500. To normalize quantification of the TCRbeta repertoire, the TCR libraries were built with molecular barcoding that relied on unique molecular identifiers. The raw public data were reprocessed by TCRdb itself: fastp quality trimming at Q25, MiXCR clonotype calling, in-frame beta chains only. Records with the same CDR3 protein are collapsed into one entry carrying the most frequent genes and DNA. Recorded for this sample are almost 500,000 distinct CDR3 sequences; 10% to 13% of them occurred a single time. The ten largest clones take up 2% to 2.5% of the sample.

This sample comprised PBMCs, obtained before TCRalphabeta/CD19-depleted stem cell transplant. The receptors originated from a child younger than 10 with inherited bone marrow failure, due to receive a stem cell transplant.

As regards this clonotype: One base away lies a much larger clone, so this may be a sequencing read error. The chain has TRBV13 and TRBJ2-2; 9 positions agree with TRBD1. Germline assignment: CDR1 PRHDT and CDR2 FYEKMQ (reference sequence). Germline trimming cut 8 bases from V and 2 bases from J; bases unmatched to any gene: 15. The CDR3 is 18 amino acids. The CDR3 loop reads CASCPSIRDRANTGELFF. In DNA, the CDR3 is TGTGCCAGCTGCCCCAGTATCCGGGACAGGGCCAACACCGGGGAGCTGTTTTTT.

This clonotype showed up many times. CDR3 region: CSARAGLLAYNEQFF. For the CDR3, the DNA is TGCAGTGCTAGAGCAGGCCTCCTAGCCTACAATGAGCAGTTCTTC. The chain uses TRBV20-1 and TRBJ2-1, with D unresolved. Per the germline V gene, CDR1 is DFQATT and CDR2 is SNEGSKA (reference sequence). The CDR3 length is 15 residues. The V end lost 1 base, the J end lost 2 bases, and 12 bases lay between the germline ends.